This T cell receptor beta chain was captured by sequencing in a study of shared clonotypes between healthy human individuals. The authors split each subset's genomic DNA evenly across several immunoSEQ plates. Original processing notes: ImmunoSEQ gave junction-only sequences without quality scores, so filtering differed. Repertoires were generated with immunoSEQ multiplex PCR, while TCRdb's copy carries only in-frame clones and drops some. The DNA gave D and trimming, while V, J and clone size come from that table. The sample consists of about 680,000 clones, about 92% of them appearing once. CD45RO-negative CD8 cells positively selected for CCR7 made up the naive population, which excluded terminally differentiated effector memory CD45RA+ cells. The CDR3 loop spans 14 amino acids. The germline V gene encodes CDR1 SGHAT and CDR2 FQNNGV. V shed 5 bases and J 8 bases; nucleotides not matched to a gene: 7.

Sequenced: naive CD8+ T cells sorted from blood. V is TRBV11-2 and J is TRBJ2-1, with 9 bases lining up with TRBD2. This sequence was found in a man younger than 45 in good health. The CDR3 DNA reads as TGTGCCAGCAGCGGAGGGACTAGCCTATATGAGCAGTTCTTC. It codes for CASSGGTSLYEQFF.